This TCR beta chain came from a study of shared clonotypes between healthy human individuals. It was CD45RO-negative cells, positively selected for CCR7, that made up naive CD8 cells, with terminally differentiated effector memory CD45RA+ cells excluded. The CDR3 is 15 amino acids. Trimming cost V 2 bases and J 6 bases, with 17 bases left between them. The germline gives CDR1 SGHAT, CDR2 FQNNGV. The data were produced by immunoSEQ multiplex PCR, yet TCRdb's version contains in-frame clones alone and is incomplete. The sample consists of 2 million or so clones, about 95% of them appearing once. The V call is TRBV11-2, the J call TRBJ2-7, with D unclear. The TCR was taken from a man in his late teens or twenties in good health. Sample: naive CD8+ T cells sorted from blood. The CDR3 is CASSLLQRLSLEQYF. CDR3 nucleotides: TGTGCCAGCAGCTTATTACAGCGTCTGTCCCTCGAGCAGTACTTC. Looking up the rest from reference TRBV11-2 and TRBJ2-7 gives the full variable domain: EAGVAQSPRYKIIEKRQSVAFWCNPISGHATLYWYQQILGQGPKLLIQFQNNGVVDDSQLPKDRFSAERLKGVDSTLKIQPAKLEDSAVYLCASSLLQRLSLEQYFGPGTRLTVT.